This entry describes one T cell receptor beta chain. This sample is part of a study of T cell responses to AZD1222 COVID-19 vaccine. V lost 2 bases and J lost 3; bases outside the gene matches: 8. The V gene's germline CDR1 is MNHNS and CDR2 SASEGT. This CDR3 spans 17 amino acids. Sequenced by immunoSEQ multiplex PCR; TCRdb stores in-frame clones only, minus some. The sample holds over 150,000 clones, approximately 92% seen once. The TCR was taken from an adult who received the MenACWY meningococcal vaccine as a control. The chain is built from TRBV6-1 and TRBJ1-1; 11 nucleotides align to TRBD1. Here the sequenced sample was peripheral blood, taken 28 days after the second dose of the MenACWY control vaccine. CDR3 protein: CASSERGQGAGYTEAFF. For the CDR3, the DNA is TGTGCCAGCAGTGAAAGAGGACAGGGGGCTGGATACACTGAAGCTTTCTTT.